Below, 30 T cell receptor beta chains from the same sample are listed, as sequenced in a study of blood T cells in healthy people across ages. Together with a sample-barcoded 5' primer, a J-beta primer mix was included in a second PCR lasting roughly 6 to 12 cycles. One entry per CDR3 protein results from TCRdb running MiXCR on the 5' RACE reads. The sample consists of around 900,000 distinct CDR3 sequences, roughly 50% of them appearing once. Sequencing input: blood. The receptors shown here come from a woman aged 55-75 years in good health.

The gene calls are TRBV27 and TRBJ2-7; TRBD1 might be the D (6 bases). Per the germline V gene, CDR1 is MNHEY and CDR2 is SMNVEV (reference sequence). The germline V and J ends were trimmed by 4 bases and 1 base, with 14 bases remaining between them. CDR3 size: 15 residues. The CDR3 DNA sequence: TGTGCCAGCAGTTCGGAGAGGGGGATATCCTACGAGCAGTACTTC. As protein: CASSSERGISYEQYF.

J is TRBJ1-5 and V is TRBV27; 9 nucleotides align to TRBD1. The CDR3 is made up of 16 amino acids. V gave up 5 bases and J gave up 1 base; unmatched junction bases: 6. CDR1 and CDR2 (germline): MNHEY, SMNVEV (reference sequence). The DNA of the CDR3 is TGTGCCAGCAGTCCTCACAGGGGGCTAAGCAATCAGCCCCAGCATTTT. The encoded protein is CASSPHRGLSNQPQHF.

This clonotype was found a few times. The rearrangement links TRBV20-1 to TRBJ1-2; possibly TRBD1 for D (6 bases). This CDR3 region has 13 residues. Germline V CDR1 and CDR2: DFQATT, SNEGSKA (reference sequence). V was trimmed by 5 bases and J by 2 bases, leaving 12 bases between them. CDR3 bases: TGCAGTGCTGGGACCGGGACAAACTATGGCTACACCTTC. Protein: CSAGTGTNYGYTF.

This clonotype was recorded many times. The chain has TRBV12-3 or TRBV12-4 and TRBJ2-3; D is unclear. CDR3 length: 11 residues. V was shortened by 3 bases and J by 4 bases, with 2 bases between the two germline ends. The CDR3, as DNA: TGTGCCAGCAGTTTTGCAGATACGCAGTATTTT. Amino acids: CASSFADTQYF.

The CDR3 loop is CSAIPLAKNIQYF. Here the CDR3 DNA reads TGCAGTGCTATCCCCCTAGCCAAAAACATTCAGTACTTC. The V and J genes are TRBV20-1 and TRBJ2-4; D remains ambiguous. The CDR3 loop spans 13 amino acids. V was clipped by 4 bases and J by 0 bases, with 7 bases between them. Germline V lookup: CDR1 DFQATT, CDR2 SNEGSKA (reference sequence).

The table lists this clonotype with a count of one. At one end, the junction sequence differs from germline, possibly due to a read error. The chain couples TRBV7-9 to TRBJ2-7, with D maybe TRBD2 (5 bases). The DNA end is more similar to TRBJ2-5, so the J call may be wrong. CDR3 length: 16 residues. Germline CDR1 SEHNR, CDR2 FQNEAQ (reference sequence). In DNA form, the CDR3 reads TGTGCCTGCAGCCAGAGTTGGGTCGAGGGTCCGGAGACCCAGTACTTC. Translation gives CACSQSWVEGPETQYF.

V gene TRBV7-8 combines with J gene TRBJ2-5; TRBD2 aligns across 10 bases. This CDR3 has 16 residues. Germline V CDR1 and CDR2: SGHVS, FQNEAQ. V shed 6 bases, J shed 5 bases, and the junction held 12 bases outside the gene matches. The CDR3 spells CASRPKREGLRETQYF. Here the CDR3 DNA reads TGTGCCAGCAGACCGAAGCGGGAGGGCCTCCGTGAGACCCAGTACTTC.

The chain couples TRBV28 to TRBJ2-1; D may be TRBD2 (6 bases). The CDR3 is made up of 15 amino acids. Trimming removed 7 bases at V and 0 bases at J, with 13 bases between. CDR1 and CDR2 (germline): MDHEN, SYDVKM. CDR3 residues: CASTRQTSSYNEQFF. The CDR3 coding sequence is TGTGCCAGCACCCGACAGACTAGCTCCTACAATGAGCAGTTCTTC.

The chain is built from TRBV2 and TRBJ2-7; D uncertain. The V gene lost 7 bases and the J gene lost 0 bases, with 13 bases spanning the gap. Germline lookup yields CDR1 SNHLY and CDR2 FYNNEI. The CDR3 runs to 14 residues. This chain's CDR3 is CASKKSLSSYEQYF. CDR3 sequence (DNA): TGTGCCAGCAAAAAGTCGCTGAGCTCCTACGAGCAGTACTTC.

This chain links TRBV7-9 with TRBJ2-3; 8 positions match TRBD1. This CDR3 is built from 12 residues. V lost 11 bases and J lost 6; bases outside the gene matches: 7. Germline CDR1 is SEHNR and CDR2 is FQNEAQ (reference sequence). CDR3 nucleotide sequence: TGTGCCGGTGACAGGGGTACCGATACGCAGTATTTT. It translates to CAGDRGTDTQYF.

This clonotype was counted between two and nine times. V gene TRBV28 combines with J gene TRBJ2-5, with TRBD1 matching over 10 bases. Trimming removed 5 bases from V and 4 bases from J; junction bases left unmatched: 7. Germline-derived CDR1 and CDR2 are MDHEN and SYDVKM. The CDR3 consists of 15 residues. The CDR3 loop reads CASSTGTGVGETQYF. CDR3 bases: TGTGCCAGCAGTACGGGGACAGGGGTAGGAGAGACCCAGTACTTC.

The gene calls are TRBV12-3 or TRBV12-4 and TRBJ1-5, with TRBD1 matching 11 bases. Trimming took 6 bases from V and 7 from J; bases not matched to a gene: 5. The CDR3 spans 14 residues. CDR3 sequence: CASRAGTGGQPQHF. CDR3 sequence (DNA): TGTGCCAGCAGGGCCGGGACAGGGGGACAGCCCCAGCATTTT.

The chain employs TRBV12-3 or TRBV12-4 and TRBJ2-1; the match to TRBD1 covers 11 bases. The CDR3 contains 15 residues. J gave up 6 bases and V 4 bases, and 5 bases lay outside the gene matches. For the CDR3, the DNA is TGTGCCAGCAGTTCTCCGGGACAGGGGGTCAATGAGCAGTTCTTC. As protein: CASSSPGQGVNEQFF.

The chain employs TRBV4-1 and TRBJ2-1, with D perhaps matching TRBD2 (5 bases). From germline, CDR1 is MGHRA and CDR2 YSYEKL. V gave up 3 bases and J gave up 0 bases, with 18 bases separating them. There are 18 residues in the CDR3. The CDR3 spells CASSQWTRGRISYNEQFF. Written as DNA, the CDR3 is TGCGCCAGCAGCCAGTGGACCCGCGGGCGGATCTCCTACAATGAGCAGTTCTTC.

This clonotype was seen a handful of times. The chain uses TRBV28 and TRBJ1-2, with D possibly TRBD1 on 6 matching bases. Germline V CDR1 and CDR2: MDHEN, SYDVKM. The CDR3 length is 14 residues. Deletions cut 5 bases from V and 8 bases from J, with 18 bases between. The CDR3 DNA sequence: TGTGCCAGCAGTGCCACGGGCGGGGGGCTGGGCTACACCTTC. Protein sequence: CASSATGGGLGYTF.

The rearrangement uses TRBV20-1 and TRBJ2-7, with D possibly being TRBD2 (5 bases). The V and J ends lost 6 bases and 3 bases respectively, with 21 bases between them. Germline assignment: CDR1 DFQATT and CDR2 SNEGSKA (reference sequence). This CDR3 has 15 residues. Here the CDR3 reads CSAPRSVGDLYEQYF. Here the CDR3 DNA reads TGCAGTGCCCCCAGATCCGTGGGAGATCTCTACGAGCAGTACTTC.

This clonotype appeared a few times. This chain joins TRBV29-1 and TRBJ2-7; a weak D match, TRBD1 (6 bases). The CDR3 contains 14 residues. V was trimmed by 5 bases and J by 6 bases, leaving 20 bases between them. The V gene's germline CDR1 is SQVTM and CDR2 ANQGSEA. The CDR3 nucleotides are TGCAGCGTTTTTGTTGTTGGGACATGGGTCGAGCAGTACTTC. Translating it yields CSVFVVGTWVEQYF.

Turning to this clonotype: The junction and the germline gene differ at one end; a read error may be behind it. The V and J genes are TRBV7-9 and TRBJ1-6; D is undetermined. The CDR3 runs 17 residues. Per germline, CDR1 SEHNR and CDR2 FQNEAQ (reference sequence). The CDR3 nucleotides are TGTGCCAGCAGCTTAGCCCTGGTAAGGGAAGGAAGTTCAACCCTCCACTTT. Its translation is CASSLALVREGSSTLHF.

This clonotype was found a few times. This chain uses TRBV3-1 with TRBJ2-3, with a possible D match to TRBD2 (6 bases). Germline lookup yields CDR1 LGHDT and CDR2 YNNKEL (reference sequence). V was pared by 4 bases and J by 0 bases, with 11 bases between. This CDR3 comprises 15 residues. The DNA for the CDR3 is TGTGCCAGCAGCCCATATCTAGCGAGCACAGATACGCAGTATTTT. Translating gives CASSPYLASTDTQYF.

The rearrangement links TRBV7-9 to TRBJ1-3, with D possibly matching TRBD1 (5 bases). Looked up from germline, CDR1 is SEHNR and CDR2 is FQNEAQ (reference sequence). The V gene lost 1 base and the J gene lost 0 bases, with 16 bases spanning the gap. The CDR3 is made up of 18 amino acids. The CDR3 DNA reads as TGTGCCAGCAGCTTAGGTCGGTGGGACGCATCCTCTGGAAACACCATATATTTT. Amino acid sequence: CASSLGRWDASSGNTIYF.

J is TRBJ2-2 and V is TRBV9; 7 bases are a match to TRBD2. CDR1 is SGDLS and CDR2 is YYNGEE in the germline V gene. J was trimmed by 6 bases and V by 7 bases; bases with no gene match: 9. The CDR3 spans 14 residues. The CDR3: CASWRASGAGELFF. Here the CDR3 DNA reads TGTGCCAGCTGGAGGGCTAGCGGAGCCGGGGAGCTGTTTTTT.

The gene calls are TRBV6-6 and TRBJ1-2; the D is unclear. Trimming removed 3 bases at V and 3 bases at J, with 11 bases between. CDR1 MNHNY and CDR2 SVGAGI come from the germline V gene (reference sequence). This CDR3 has 14 residues. CDR3 residues: CASSYQIHDYGYTF. The CDR3 region has the DNA TGTGCCAGCAGTTATCAGATTCATGACTATGGCTACACCTTC.

This chain connects TRBV20-1 to TRBJ2-3, with 8 nucleotides matching TRBD2. The germline CDR1 and CDR2 sequences are DFQATT and SNEGSKA (reference sequence). The CDR3 loop spans 17 amino acids. Unmatched junction bases numbered 12, after V lost 0 bases and J lost 4 bases. The CDR3 nucleotides are TGCAGTGCTAGAGATCGGGGGGGAGGATTCGGCGCAGATACGCAGTATTTT. Its translation: CSARDRGGGFGADTQYF.

V gene TRBV7-9 combines with J gene TRBJ2-7; TRBD1 might be the D (6 bases). Trimming left V 0 bases short and J 0 bases short, with 12 bases between. This CDR3 region has 16 residues. Per the germline V gene, CDR1 is SEHNR and CDR2 is FQNEAQ (reference sequence). CDR3: CASSLARGHPSYEQYF. CDR3 sequence (DNA): TGTGCCAGCAGCTTAGCCAGGGGCCATCCCTCCTACGAGCAGTACTTC.

This clonotype came up a few times. The chain joins TRBV5-1 to TRBJ2-1; unclear D gene. V was clipped by 0 bases and J by 9 bases, with 7 bases between them. The germline gives CDR1 SGHRS, CDR2 YFSETQ. CDR3 size: 12 residues. DNA for the CDR3: TGCGCCAGCAGCTTGGAGGTGGGTGAGCAGTTCTTC. This codes for CASSLEVGEQFF.

The V call is TRBV20-1, the J call TRBJ2-1; 7 positions match TRBD2. CDR3 length: 14 amino acids. J lost 5 bases, V lost 1 base, and 5 bases had no gene match. Germline CDR1 and CDR2: DFQATT and SNEGSKA (reference sequence). The CDR3 spells CSARGGSTNNEQFF. DNA for the CDR3: TGCAGTGCTAGAGGCGGGAGTACAAACAATGAGCAGTTCTTC.

The chain carries TRBV11-3 and TRBJ2-7; no clear D. The CDR3 consists of 15 residues. V dropped 0 bases and J dropped 0 bases, with 9 bases sitting between them. Germline V gene lookup returns CDR1 SGHNT and CDR2 YENEEA. DNA for the CDR3: TGTGCCAGCAGCTTAGATGATGAAAGCTCCTACGAGCAGTACTTC. This gives the protein CASSLDDESSYEQYF.

For this clonotype: This may arise from a read error, as a much more abundant clone is one base away. The J gene is TRBJ2-5, the V gene TRBV29-1, with D perhaps matching TRBD1 (7 bases). Trimming removed 7 bases at V and 3 bases at J, with 15 bases between. The CDR3 consists of 13 residues. Germline values: CDR1 SQVTM, CDR2 ANQGSEA. The CDR3 region is CSAGGTAEETQYF. The CDR3 coding sequence is TGCAGCGCTGGGGGGACAGCCGAAGAGACCCAGTACTTC. Looking up the rest from reference TRBV29-1 and TRBJ2-5 gives the full variable domain: SAVISQKPSRDICQRGTSLTIQCQVDSQVTMMFWYRQQPGQSLTLIATANQGSEATYESGFVIDKFPISRPNLTFSTLTVSNMSPEDSSIYLCSAGGTAEETQYFGPGTRLLVL.

This clonotype was detected only a few times. The genes are TRBV3-1 and TRBJ2-3, with D possibly TRBD2 on 5 matching bases. The germline CDR1 and CDR2 sequences are LGHDT and YNNKEL (reference sequence). Between the trimmed V and J ends, which lost 3 bases and 3 bases, there was a span of 16 bases. This CDR3 is 16 amino acids long. The CDR3 bases are TGTGCCAGCAGCCAGGATAGGGAGTCGAGGACAGATACGCAGTATTTT. Its translation is CASSQDRESRTDTQYF.

The genes are TRBV20-1 and TRBJ1-1; no definite D call. The CDR3 runs 16 residues. V was cut by 8 bases and J by 1 base, with 23 bases left in between. The germline CDR1 and CDR2 sequences are DFQATT and SNEGSKA (reference sequence). The CDR3 protein is CSPGPTPKSPNTEAFF. CDR3 sequence (DNA): TGCAGTCCCGGGCCCACGCCTAAAAGTCCGAACACTGAAGCTTTCTTT.